Each of the 11 T cell receptor beta chains below was sequenced from the same sample in a study of T cell repertoires in cytomegalovirus infection. TCRdb used MiXCR to reprocess the reads, holding one entry per CDR3 protein. The data hold some 150,000 distinct CDR3 sequences, with approximately 5.9% observed a single time. Sequencing was done on a sample of PBMCs. These receptors originate from a human donor in good health (CMV status not recorded). Some clones in this sample may be carry-over from other donors' samples.

The chain has TRBV12-3 or TRBV12-4 and TRBJ1-3; no definite D call. CDR3 size: 13 residues. Trimming cost V 10 bases and J 2 bases, with 12 bases left between them. The DNA of the CDR3 is TGTGCCAACACCTCCGGTCCTGGAAACACCATATATTTT. Protein sequence: CANTSGPGNTIYF.

This clonotype was found many times. The chain carries TRBV6-2 or TRBV6-3 and TRBJ2-1; 12 positions agree with TRBD2. After removal of 2 bases from V and 6 bases from J, the junction contained 5 bases not matched to a gene. This CDR3 spans 16 amino acids. Germline CDR1 MNHEY, CDR2 SVGEGT. The CDR3 DNA follows: TGTGCCAGCAGTTACACTAGCGGGGGGTTAAGCAATGAGCAGTTCTTC. Amino acids: CASSYTSGGLSNEQFF.

The CDR3 sequence is CSVGGSSDTQYF. The CDR3 DNA follows: TGCAGCGTTGGAGGCTCATCAGATACGCAGTATTTT. This sequence joins TRBV29-1 and TRBJ2-3; D remains ambiguous. This CDR3 has 12 amino acids. V was pared by 4 bases and J by 4 bases, with 9 bases between. In germline, CDR1 is SQVTM, CDR2 ANQGSEA.

Concerning this clonotype itself: It is likely a read error, because the conserved phenylalanine at the end of the CDR3 is missing. The V and J genes are TRBV11-1 and TRBJ2-1; 9 nucleotides agree with TRBD2. CDR3 length: 12 residues. The V gene's germline CDR1 is SGHAT and CDR2 FQDESV (reference sequence). V lost 5 bases, J lost 9 bases, and 2 bases stayed unmatched. Written as DNA, the CDR3 is TGTGCCAGCAGCCTGACTAGCGGTGAGCAGTTCCTC. It yields the protein CASSLTSGEQFL.

This clonotype was counted ten times or more. The CDR3 sequence: CASSPLAGGVGSKTQYF. The CDR3 DNA reads as TGTGCCAGCAGCCCACTGGCAGGGGGGGTGGGTTCAAAGACCCAGTACTTC. The V gene is TRBV7-6, the J gene TRBJ2-5; either TRBD1 or TRBD2 may fit D (7 bases each). Germline V gene sequence: CDR1 SGHVS, CDR2 FNYEAQ. Trimming shortened V by 5 bases and J by 6 bases, and 25 bases separated the two germline ends. The CDR3 contains 17 residues.

At least ten counts were recorded for this clonotype. This chain connects TRBV28 to TRBJ1-5; 8 nucleotides align to TRBD1. The CDR3 contains 17 residues. The ends lost 2 bases at V and 4 bases at J; junction bases unmatched: 10. Germline lookup yields CDR1 MDHEN and CDR2 SYDVKM. CDR3 in amino acids: CASSLDQGAIRNQPQHF. CDR3 in DNA: TGTGCCAGCAGTTTAGATCAGGGGGCGATTCGTAATCAGCCCCAGCATTTT.

This clonotype has a count of ten or more. The chain has TRBV7-2 and TRBJ2-7; D is unresolved. V was shortened by 8 bases and J by 4 bases, with 15 bases between the two germline ends. The length of the CDR3 is 13 residues. Germline V gene data show CDR1 as SGHTA and CDR2 as FQGNSA. CDR3 nucleotides: TGTGCCAGCCAGGATTCACCAAATTACGAGCAGTACTTC. This codes for CASQDSPNYEQYF.

This clonotype was seen at least ten times. The gene calls are TRBV14 and TRBJ2-1, with unresolved D. CDR1 and CDR2 (germline): SGHDN, FVKESK. V dropped 2 bases and J dropped 5 bases, with 4 bases sitting between them. This CDR3 region has 12 residues. The CDR3 protein is CASSQLDNEQFF. CDR3 coding DNA: TGTGCCAGCAGCCAATTAGACAATGAGCAGTTCTTC.

The sample holds a few counts of this clonotype. The V and J genes are TRBV20-1 and TRBJ1-1, with 10 bases identical to TRBD1. The CDR3 is 12 amino acids. The germline gives CDR1 DFQATT, CDR2 SNEGSKA (reference sequence). V lost 3 bases, J lost 8 bases, and 3 bases stayed unmatched. CDR3 DNA: TGCAGTGCTAGCAGGACAGGGGGGGAAGCTTTCTTT. Residues: CSASRTGGEAFF.

This chain joins TRBV5-1 and TRBJ2-5; D is undetermined. This CDR3 has 14 amino acids. Trimming left V 5 bases short and J 3 bases short, with 14 bases between. CDR1 and CDR2 (germline): SGHRS, YFSETQ. CDR3: CASRAIDGKETQYF. The DNA of the CDR3 is TGCGCCAGCAGGGCTATTGACGGAAAAGAGACCCAGTACTTC.

On this clonotype itself: One end of the junction varies from germline; a read error may be responsible. The chain uses TRBV14 and TRBJ2-1; a possible D gene is TRBD2 (7 bases). CDR3 length equals 15 residues. Germline V gene lookup returns CDR1 SGHDN and CDR2 FVKESK. The CDR3 DNA reads as TGTGCCAGAAGCCAAATAGCGTCGAGGGGGGGCGAGCAGTTCTTC. Translating it yields CARSQIASRGGEQFF.